This T cell receptor (beta chain) stems from a study of STAT5B mutations in CD4+ large granular lymphocyte leukemia. General study points: TRBV06-family usage was enriched in top patient clones (8/27) versus controls (2/35). Patient CD4-sorted repertoires looked more clonal than healthy CD4+ repertoires, even without putative leukemic clones. No patients shared main leukemic clonotypes, though about 26% appeared at low frequency elsewhere.

About this clone: Its specificity is unknown.

The survey-level immunoSEQ assay was used. Profiling relied on immunoSEQ multiplex PCR, and the TCRdb table lists in-frame clones only, not all of them. The data contain about 31,000 clones, less than 85% of them singletons. Deletions cut 2 bases from V and 9 bases from J, with 10 bases between. Germline CDR1 reads SEHNR; CDR2 reads FQNEAQ (reference sequence). The CDR3 runs to 12 residues. The sample was CD4+ T cells from blood buffy coats. The TCR originated in a human donor in good health. The genes are TRBV7-9 and TRBJ1-1; D may be TRBD1 (5 bases). The CDR3 DNA reads TGTGCCAGCAGCTTACAAGGGGCGAAAGCTTTCTTT. It codes for CASSLQGAKAFF.